The source of this T cell receptor beta chain is a study of identical twins. Findings and caveats of the study: A partial confounding effect on zero-insertion analyses could come from invariant MAIT and iNKT cells.

TCRdb re-called the 5' RACE reads through MiXCR, storing one row per CDR3 protein. The table has about 890,000 distinct CDR3 sequences, approximately 13% seen once. As to this clonotype: Its cognate antigen is unknown.

This sample was also put to use in a study of yellow fever vaccine responses in identical twins.

Sequencing was performed on PBMCs. The receptor was isolated from a woman under 30 in good health.

CDR3 in amino acids: CSVGHGAEAFF. CDR3 sequence (DNA): TGCAGCGTGGGACACGGCGCTGAAGCTTTCTTT. This rearrangement joins TRBV29-1 to TRBJ1-1, with D perhaps matching TRBD1 (6 bases). Trimming stripped 6 bases from V and 6 bases from J, with 11 bases between. This CDR3 spans 11 amino acids. Germline assignment: CDR1 SQVTM and CDR2 ANQGSEA.